This TCR beta chain originates from a study of shared clonotypes between healthy human individuals. Findings of the study overall: Some naive CD4 clonotypes, 4% to 6%, turned up in common across a few donors.

V dropped 4 bases and J dropped 6; count of bases not matched to a gene: 8. Germline V CDR1 and CDR2: SQVTM, ANQGSEA. The CDR3 is 13 residues long. Measured with immunoSEQ multiplex PCR; TCRdb has only the in-frame clones, and not every one. The sample contains over 800,000 clones, roughly 92% of which appear only once. Selected positively for CCR7 and CD45RO-negative, naive CD8 cells excluded terminally differentiated effector memory CD45RA+ cells. With respect to this clone: Its cognate antigen is unknown.

Specimen: naive CD8+ T cells sorted from blood. The chain joins TRBV29-1 to TRBJ1-1; 7 nucleotides align to TRBD1. The TCR sequence derives from a man aged 25-40 years in good health. CDR3 region: CSVAPTGIAEAFF. The CDR3, as DNA: TGCAGCGTTGCCCCGACAGGGATCGCTGAAGCTTTCTTT.